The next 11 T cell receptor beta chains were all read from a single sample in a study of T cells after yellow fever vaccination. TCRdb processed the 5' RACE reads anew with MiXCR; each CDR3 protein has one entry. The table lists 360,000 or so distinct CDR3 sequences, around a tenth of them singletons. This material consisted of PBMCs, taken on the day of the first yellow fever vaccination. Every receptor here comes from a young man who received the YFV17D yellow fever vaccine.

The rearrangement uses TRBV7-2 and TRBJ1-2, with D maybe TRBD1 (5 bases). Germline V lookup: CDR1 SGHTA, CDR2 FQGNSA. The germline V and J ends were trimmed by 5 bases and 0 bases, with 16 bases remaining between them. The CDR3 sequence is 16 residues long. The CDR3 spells CASSTQLSRANYGYTF. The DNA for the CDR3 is TGTGCCAGCAGCACACAGTTGAGCAGGGCTAACTATGGCTACACCTTC.

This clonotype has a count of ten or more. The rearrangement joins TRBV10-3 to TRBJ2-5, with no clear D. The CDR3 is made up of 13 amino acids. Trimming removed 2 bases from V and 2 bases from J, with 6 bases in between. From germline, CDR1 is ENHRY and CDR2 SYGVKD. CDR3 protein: CAISEAGQETQYF. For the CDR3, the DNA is TGTGCCATCAGTGAGGCAGGTCAAGAGACCCAGTACTTC.

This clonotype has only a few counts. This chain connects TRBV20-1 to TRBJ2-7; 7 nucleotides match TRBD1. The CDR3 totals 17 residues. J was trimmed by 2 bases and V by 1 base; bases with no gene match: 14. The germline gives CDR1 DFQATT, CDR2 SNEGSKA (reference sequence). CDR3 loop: CSARVGPTGVSPYEQYV. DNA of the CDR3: TGCAGTGCTAGAGTGGGCCCCACAGGGGTCAGTCCCTACGAGCAGTACGTC.

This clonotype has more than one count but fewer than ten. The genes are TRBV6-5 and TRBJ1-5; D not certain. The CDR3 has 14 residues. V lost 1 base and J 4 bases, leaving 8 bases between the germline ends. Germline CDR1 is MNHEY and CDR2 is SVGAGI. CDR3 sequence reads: CASSYYSGNQPQHF. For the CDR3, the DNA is TGTGCCAGCAGTTACTATTCGGGGAATCAGCCCCAGCATTTT.

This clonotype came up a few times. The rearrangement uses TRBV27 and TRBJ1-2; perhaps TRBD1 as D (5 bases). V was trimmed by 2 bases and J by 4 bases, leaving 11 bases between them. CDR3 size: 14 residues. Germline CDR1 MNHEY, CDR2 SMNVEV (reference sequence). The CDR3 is CASSLGGASYGYTF. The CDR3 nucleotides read TGTGCCAGCAGTTTAGGAGGGGCTAGCTATGGCTACACCTTC.

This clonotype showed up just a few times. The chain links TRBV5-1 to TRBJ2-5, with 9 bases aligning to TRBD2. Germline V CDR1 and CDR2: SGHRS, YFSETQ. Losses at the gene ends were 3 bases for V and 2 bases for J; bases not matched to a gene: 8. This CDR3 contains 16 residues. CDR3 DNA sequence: TGCGCCAGCAGCTATGAGCGGGGGGCCGGACAAGAGACCCAGTACTTC. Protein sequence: CASSYERGAGQETQYF.

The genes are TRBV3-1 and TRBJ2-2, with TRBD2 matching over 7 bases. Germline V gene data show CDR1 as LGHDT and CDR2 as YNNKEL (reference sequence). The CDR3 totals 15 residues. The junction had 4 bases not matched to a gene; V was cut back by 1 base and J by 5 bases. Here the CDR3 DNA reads TGTGCCAGCAGCCAAGTCAGCGGGGTAACCGGGGAGCTGTTTTTT. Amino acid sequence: CASSQVSGVTGELFF.

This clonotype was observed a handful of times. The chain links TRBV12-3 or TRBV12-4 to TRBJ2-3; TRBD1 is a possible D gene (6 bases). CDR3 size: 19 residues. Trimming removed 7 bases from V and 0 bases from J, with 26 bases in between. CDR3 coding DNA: TGTGCCAGCATCTTGGCCTCCTACTTGACAGGCTCTAGCACAGATACGCAGTATTTT. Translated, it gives CASILASYLTGSSTDTQYF.

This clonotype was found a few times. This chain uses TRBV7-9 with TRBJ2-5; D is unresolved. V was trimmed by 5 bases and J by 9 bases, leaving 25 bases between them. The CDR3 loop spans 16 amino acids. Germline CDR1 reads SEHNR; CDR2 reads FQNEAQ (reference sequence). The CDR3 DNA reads TGTGCCAGCAGCCCACAAGGGTGGCCGACTTCTATAGCCCAGTACTTC. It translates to CASSPQGWPTSIAQYF.

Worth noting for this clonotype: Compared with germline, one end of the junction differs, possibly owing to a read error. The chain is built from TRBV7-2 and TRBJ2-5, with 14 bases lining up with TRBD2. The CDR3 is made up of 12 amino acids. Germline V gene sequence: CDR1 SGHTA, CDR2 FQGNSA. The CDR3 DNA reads TGTGCCAGCAGCCGACTAGCGGGGGGGCCTGGGTTC. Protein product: CASSRLAGGPGF.

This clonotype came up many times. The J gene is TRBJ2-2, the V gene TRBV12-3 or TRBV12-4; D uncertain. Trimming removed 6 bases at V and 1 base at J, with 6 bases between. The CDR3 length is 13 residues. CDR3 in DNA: TGTGCCAGCAGCCCAGGGAACACCGGGGAGCTGTTTTTT. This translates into CASSPGNTGELFF.